A selection of T cell receptor beta chains follows, all from one sample in a study of beta chain features in type 1 diabetes. Produced via immunoSEQ multiplex PCR; TCRdb's table is partial and in-frame only. Among 110,000 to 150,000 clones listed, less than 9% were seen once. The sample was central memory CD4+ T cells from blood. The source of these receptors is a woman between 25 and 40 years old in good health. Each CDR3 is given with its conserved first and last residue. Fields, in order: V gene, J gene, CDR3 length, D gene, CDR3 protein. The D gene is left open where the match is weak.

TRBV30	TRBJ1-2	12	TRBD1	CAWNQGVNGYTF
TRBV5-1	TRBJ2-5	15	-	CASSTTRDRQETQYF
TRBV19	TRBJ2-3	16	TRBD2	CASGPRASGSTDTQYF
TRBV15	TRBJ1-1	12	-	CATSRFQSEAFF
TRBV19	TRBJ2-7	13	-	CASTPGQGKRKYF
TRBV7-9	TRBJ2-2	17	TRBD2	CASSPPLRLAGAGELFF
TRBV7-2	TRBJ2-7	15	TRBD2	CASSSGTSGRREQYF
TRBV19	TRBJ2-4	18	TRBD2	CAGTDGTSGIIAKNIQYF
TRBV6-5	TRBJ1-1	13	-	CASSSRTDTEAFF
TRBV5-4	TRBJ2-7	15	TRBD1	CASSLGGTGGNEQYF
TRBV7-2	TRBJ2-1	16	TRBD2	CASSPRLAGGYNEQFF
TRBV5-1	TRBJ1-4	14	TRBD1	CASSRGTGREKLFF
TRBV7-2	TRBJ1-4	15	-	CASSLVLGPGEKLFF
TRBV7-2	TRBJ2-1	13	TRBD2	CASMLAGNNEQFF
TRBV10-3	TRBJ2-3	15	TRBD2	CAISRLAGLTDTQYF
TRBV19	TRBJ1-2	13	-	CASSTQGQGGYTF
TRBV30	TRBJ2-3	19	TRBD2	CARLCGLAGRQQSTDTQYF
TRBV11-3	TRBJ2-6	18	TRBD1	CASSYGQGKFSGANVLTF
TRBV9	TRBJ2-5	16	TRBD2	CASSVGLAGGEETQYF
TRBV6-5	TRBJ1-5	15	TRBD1	CASSSEQGGYQPQHF
TRBV11-2	TRBJ2-1	15	TRBD1	CASSLGQGGARSRFF
TRBV4-2	TRBJ1-4	15	-	CASSQEHRSNEKLFF
TRBV28	TRBJ2-5	15	TRBD1	CASSLQGALRETQYF
TRBV4-1	TRBJ2-7	14	TRBD2	CASSHASGAYEQYF
TRBV5-4	TRBJ2-5	14	-	CASSLAQVGETQYF
TRBV6-1	TRBJ2-3	15	-	CASIGGHSSTDTQYF
TRBV19	TRBJ2-3	15	TRBD2	CASTRASGSGDTQYF
TRBV9	TRBJ2-3	15	TRBD1	CASSATGERGDTQYF
TRBV14	TRBJ2-1	14	-	CALSSGFRRAKQFF
TRBV7-2	TRBJ2-7	13	TRBD1	CASSFGQGTEQYF
TRBV7-2	-	15	-	CASSLRPGVDYEQYF
TRBV7-8	TRBJ1-2	14	-	CASSPGTWDYGYTF
TRBV21-1	TRBJ2-7	16	-	CASSKALSAWWYEQYF
TRBV7-9	TRBJ2-3	16	TRBD2	CASSFIAGPSTDTQYF
TRBV7-9	TRBJ1-4	14	-	CASSFGHMHEKLFF
TRBV27	TRBJ2-4	18	TRBD1	CASSPTIPGQGRMDIQYF
TRBV5-1	TRBJ2-3	14	TRBD1	CASKGGQDTDTQYF
TRBV7-2	TRBJ2-3	15	-	CASSRRPGATDTQYF
TRBV5-5	TRBJ2-1	15	-	CASSQDGGSYNEQFF
TRBV19	TRBJ2-5	13	-	CASSPRSEETQYF
TRBV10-3	TRBJ2-1	9	-	CAPARGQFF
TRBV7-3	TRBJ2-1	13	-	CASSLARYNEQFF
TRBV28	TRBJ1-3	14	-	CASSGPGSGNTIYF
TRBV9	TRBJ2-7	16	TRBD1	CASSPPGGTGLYEQYF
TRBV7-6	TRBJ1-1	13	-	CASSPTQVTEAFF
TRBV5-1	TRBJ2-2	15	TRBD1	CASSLGTANTGELFF
TRBV7-3	TRBJ2-5	14	-	CASSLDGGGETQYF
TRBV14	TRBJ2-7	13	-	CASSQDISYEQYF
TRBV7-3	TRBJ1-1	13	TRBD1	CASSLGQGFEAFF
TRBV28	TRBJ1-2	12	TRBD1	CASSTGVGGYTF
TRBV10-3	TRBJ2-3	16	TRBD1	CAISEPGTGRTDTQYF
TRBV9	TRBJ2-3	16	TRBD2	CASSVDGREGTDTQYF